This TCR beta chain was sequenced during a study of blood T cells in healthy people across ages (dated by TCRdb to the mid-2010s). Context from the whole study: In model experiments, template switching captured roughly one uniquely barcoded TCR beta cDNA molecule for every two T cells. Age-related changes in TCR beta repertoire diversity were measured in the study by deep sequencing normalized with unique cDNA molecular identifiers. To avoid experimental bias, donors of different ages were randomly spread across the sequencing lanes. Donors were grouped into four age groups: young (average approximately 15 years), middle-aged (roughly 38), aged (around 60) and long-lived (about 89). For two donors (one aged 18 to 29 and one aged 80 or older), the study analyzed two additional independent replicas of 1 million unique cDNA reads from the same blood draw. The research as a whole found: A strong correlation was found between observed TCR beta diversity and the percentage of naive T cells measured by flow cytometry. As age increased, observed TCR beta diversity per million T cells dropped in a roughly linear way, and a significant reduction was already evident by age about 40. Compared with the aged group, more naive CD4+ T cells, fewer expanded clones and increased TCR diversity were shown by the long-lived group, suggesting age selection. Estimates of total diversity based on one million sequenced T cells were considered lower bounds and underestimates. Since profiling was done on bulk unsorted PBMCs, naive and antigen-experienced compartments could not be conclusively compared. Donor CMV infection status was unknown, potentially confounding age-related changes in expanded clonotypes.

The donors were some 39 Caucasian individuals from Russia, aged 6 to 90 years, who were systemically healthy. Each donor gave 8 to 10 milliliters of peripheral blood, drawn into EDTA-treated Vacutainer tubes. PBMCs were isolated by Ficoll-Paque density-gradient centrifugation, with at least 6.5 million obtained per sample. Total RNA was extracted from PBMCs with Trizol reagent, with at least 6 micrograms obtained per sample. For every donor, an aliquot of PBMCs went through flow cytometry to measure the percentages of naive CD45RAhigh/CD27high T cells. Comment on this clonotype: Its cognate antigen has yet to be identified. Base qualities are missing; no much larger clone stands one base away.

V and J are truncated by 2 bases and 5 bases respectively, leaving an intervening sequence of 10 bases. Per the germline V gene (reference sequence), MNHNY is the CDR1 and SVGAGI is the CDR2. Including the terminal cysteine and phenylalanine, the CDR3 comprises 14 residues. Just the 42-base CDR3 DNA is kept, in frame starting at base 1. Library preparation was by 5' RACE. Data came from an Illumina HiSeq 2500. A second PCR of about 6 to 11 cycles was run with a J-beta primer mix and a sample-barcoded 5' primer. Each TCR beta cDNA molecule received a unique molecular identifier from a template-switch 5' adaptor carrying 12 random nucleotides. Each sample yielded at least 3 million CDR3-containing paired-end reads. All of the RNA was converted into first-strand cDNA using the Mint cDNA synthesis kit, with a TRBC-specific oligonucleotide serving as the primer. Following uracil-DNA glycosylase treatment, all cDNA underwent a first 18-cycle PCR with the universal primers M1SS and BC2_uni_R. The paper's data handling went like this. Normalization of each sample was performed by random selection of 1 million high-quality reads, each carrying a distinct molecular identifier. Instead of being binned into consensus sequences, reads that shared molecular identifiers were thrown out. CDR3 identification, clonotype clustering and error correction used MiTCR with a Q25 quality threshold and the strictest error-elimination algorithm. A nonparametric unseen species model using Euler transformation provided a lower-bound estimate of total TCR beta diversity. The public sequencing data were trimmed at Q25 with fastp and processed into clonotypes with MiXCR by TCRdb, which kept only in-frame beta chains. Duplicate CDR3 protein sequences are folded into a single record with the most common DNA and genes. V and J calls and clone size were set by TCRdb, not the authors. Across this sample there are around 1.7 million distinct CDR3 sequences, with 28% seen only once. The top ten clonotypes cover about 8% of the sample.

The sequence derives from a woman aged 25 to 39 in good health. The sequencing sample was made of blood. The V and J genes are TRBV6-6 and TRBJ2-1, with an unclear D gene assignment. The CDR3 protein is CASSYPDADNEQFF. The sequence in DNA is TGTGCCAGCAGTTACCCCGATGCGGACAATGAGCAGTTCTTC.